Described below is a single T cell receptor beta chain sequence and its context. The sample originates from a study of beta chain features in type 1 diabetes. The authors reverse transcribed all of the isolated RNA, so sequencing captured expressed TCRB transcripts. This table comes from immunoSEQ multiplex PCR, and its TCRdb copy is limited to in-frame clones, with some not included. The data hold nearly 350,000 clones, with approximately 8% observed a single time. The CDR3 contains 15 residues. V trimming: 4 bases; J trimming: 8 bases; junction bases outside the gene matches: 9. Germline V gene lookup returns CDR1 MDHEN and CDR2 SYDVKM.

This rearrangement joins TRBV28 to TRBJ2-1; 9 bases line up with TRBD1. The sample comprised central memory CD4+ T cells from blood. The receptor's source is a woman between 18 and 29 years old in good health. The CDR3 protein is CASSSGTGYGHEQFF. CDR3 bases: TGTGCCAGCAGTTCCGGGACAGGGTATGGCCATGAGCAGTTCTTC.